One sample yielded the 28 T cell receptor beta chains listed below, sequenced in a study of blood T cell repertoires in COVID-19. Only in-frame clones appear in the TCRdb table, and some are missing; sequencing was by immunoSEQ multiplex PCR. In the table there are roughly 240,000 clones, almost 85% of which are singletons. The sequencing input was peripheral blood. The source of these receptors is a woman of 80 years or more with acute or convalescent COVID-19.

The genes are TRBV15 and TRBJ2-1, with 11 positions matching TRBD1. The V and J ends lost 5 bases and 7 bases, in that order; junction bases with no gene match: 7. Germline V gives CDR1 LNHNV, CDR2 YYDKDF (reference sequence). CDR3 length: 15 residues. CDR3 bases: TGTGCCACCAGCGTAGGACAGGGGGCTGTGAATGAGCAGTTCTTC. Protein product: CATSVGQGAVNEQFF.

The V call is TRBV5-1, the J call TRBJ2-1, with TRBD1 matching over 11 bases. The V segment lost 4 bases and the J segment 5 bases; nucleotides outside the gene matches: 5. The germline CDR1 and CDR2 sequences are SGHRS and YFSETQ. This CDR3 spans 15 amino acids. CDR3 amino acids: CASSPGQGDNNEQFF. CDR3 bases: TGCGCCAGCAGCCCGGGACAGGGGGACAACAATGAGCAGTTCTTC.

The chain links TRBV2 to TRBJ1-5, with a possible D match to TRBD1 (6 bases). This CDR3 comprises 15 residues. The V gene's germline CDR1 is SNHLY and CDR2 FYNNEI. The V end lost 10 bases, the J end lost 0 bases, and 16 bases lay between the germline ends. CDR3 nucleotide sequence: TGTGCCACCAAGACAGGAACAACTAGCAATCAGCCCCAGCATTTT. It encodes CATKTGTTSNQPQHF.

The chain has TRBV27 and TRBJ1-4; D uncertain. From germline, CDR1 is MNHEY and CDR2 SMNVEV (reference sequence). The CDR3 consists of 14 residues. Trimming left V 2 bases short and J 8 bases short, with 12 bases between. The DNA of the CDR3 is TGTGCCAGCAGTTTACAGGCCAGAGAAGAAAAACTGTTTTTT. Amino acids: CASSLQAREEKLFF. Full variable domain (outside the CDR3, taken from reference TRBV27 and TRBJ1-4): EAQVTQNPRYLITVTGKKLTVTCSQNMNHEYMSWYRQDPGLGLRQIYYSMNVEVTDKGDVPEGYKVSRKEKRNFPLILESPSPNQTSLYFCASSLQAREEKLFFGSGTQLSVL.

The chain recombines TRBV12-3 or TRBV12-4 with TRBJ1-1, with D tentatively TRBD1 (6 bases). The ends were cut back, 7 bases at V and 4 bases at J, with 13 bases in the middle. The CDR3 is 13 amino acids. CDR3 protein: CASTAQGITEAFF. The DNA of the CDR3 is TGTGCCAGCACCGCTCAGGGGATCACTGAAGCTTTCTTT.

The CDR3 here is CASSTRDTNQPQHF. The CDR3 nucleotides read TGTGCCAGTAGTACCCGGGACACTAATCAGCCCCAGCATTTT. The chain couples TRBV19 to TRBJ1-5; perhaps TRBD1 as D (6 bases). The CDR3 sequence is 14 residues long. The germline CDR1 and CDR2 sequences are LNHDA and SQIVND (reference sequence). V gave up 4 bases and J gave up 4 bases, with 11 bases separating them.

The chain joins TRBV7-2 to TRBJ2-5, with D tentatively TRBD2 (5 bases). The germline V and J ends were trimmed by 0 bases and 4 bases, with 9 bases remaining between them. CDR1 is SGHTA, CDR2 FQGNSA, per germline. The CDR3 has 14 residues. CDR3: CASSLAGRGETQYF. CDR3 nucleotide sequence: TGTGCCAGCAGCTTAGCGGGGAGAGGAGAGACCCAGTACTTC.

The rearrangement uses TRBV6-4 and TRBJ2-3; TRBD1 might be the D (6 bases). V lost 3 bases, J lost 2 bases, and 15 bases lay in between. From germline, CDR1 is MRHNA and CDR2 SNTAGT. The CDR3 has 16 residues. CDR3 region: CASSDFLDRHTDTQYF. The CDR3 DNA sequence: TGTGCCAGCAGTGATTTTTTGGACAGACACACAGATACGCAGTATTTT.

This clone was detected a few times. The V and J genes are TRBV3-1 (or the pseudogene TRBV3-2) and TRBJ1-1; tentative D call: TRBD1 (5 bases). Trimming removed 1 base at V and 4 bases at J, with 7 bases between. The CDR3 loop spans 13 amino acids. CDR1 LGHDT and CDR2 YNNKEL come from the germline V gene (reference sequence). CDR3 residues: CASSQGRATEAFF. CDR3 coding DNA: TGTGCCAGCAGCCAAGGCAGGGCCACTGAAGCTTTCTTT.

The chain carries TRBV3-1 (or the pseudogene TRBV3-2) and TRBJ1-2; D perhaps matches TRBD1 (6 bases). V lost 0 bases to trimming and J lost 7 bases, with 12 bases between them. CDR3 size: 14 residues. Germline loops: CDR1 LGHDT, CDR2 YNNKEL (reference sequence). The CDR3 is CASSQDLGASGYTF. As DNA, the CDR3 is TGTGCCAGCAGCCAAGACCTGGGGGCGTCTGGCTACACCTTC.

This chain connects TRBV7-3 to TRBJ2-1; 7 bases are a match to TRBD2. V lost 5 bases and J lost 4; bases outside the gene matches: 5. The CDR3 is made up of 14 amino acids. Per the germline V gene, CDR1 is SGHTA and CDR2 is FQGTGA. CDR3 sequence reads: CASSPPGLYNEQFF. The DNA for the CDR3 is TGTGCCAGCAGCCCCCCGGGACTATACAATGAGCAGTTCTTC.

The V call is TRBV29-1, the J call TRBJ1-1; 7 bases are a match to TRBD1. The CDR3 is made up of 14 amino acids. Trimming took 7 bases from V and 3 from J; bases not matched to a gene: 11. CDR1 is SQVTM, CDR2 ANQGSEA, per germline. The CDR3 bases are TGCAGCGCAGGACAGGCAGCTTTTTACACTGAAGCTTTCTTT. It specifies CSAGQAAFYTEAFF. Supplemented by reference TRBV29-1 and TRBJ1-1, the full variable domain reads SAVISQKPSRDICQRGTSLTIQCQVDSQVTMMFWYRQQPGQSLTLIATANQGSEATYESGFVIDKFPISRPNLTFSTLTVSNMSPEDSSIYLCSAGQAAFYTEAFFGQGTRLTVV.

J is TRBJ2-1 and V is TRBV9; TRBD1 is a possible D gene (5 bases). Germline CDR1 SGDLS, CDR2 YYNGEE. The CDR3 consists of 15 residues. V was shortened by 0 bases and J by 2 bases, with 9 bases between the two germline ends. CDR3 sequence reads: CASSVGGAAYNEQFF. The CDR3 DNA sequence: TGTGCCAGCAGCGTAGGGGGCGCCGCCTACAATGAGCAGTTCTTC.

As for this clone: At one of its ends the junction is not consistent with the germline gene, which may arise from a read error. The chain has TRBV4-3 and TRBJ2-2; TRBD2 is a possible D gene (6 bases). The CDR3 covers 16 residues. Germline-derived CDR1 and CDR2 are LGHNA and YSLEER. Here the CDR3 DNA reads TGCGCCAGCAGCCTTTCGGGAGAAGCGAATACCGGGGAGCTGTTTTTT. Translation: CASSLSGEANTGELFF.

The J gene is TRBJ2-7, the V gene TRBV14; 7 bases match TRBD2. V dropped 3 bases and J dropped 0; count of bases not matched to a gene: 8. The germline gives CDR1 SGHDN, CDR2 FVKESK. The CDR3 length is 16 residues. CDR3 sequence (DNA): TGTGCCAGCAGCCAGATATCTAGCGGAATCTCCTACGAGCAGTACTTC. Amino acids: CASSQISSGISYEQYF.

The rearrangement joins TRBV7-2 to TRBJ2-1; 7 positions match TRBD2. This CDR3 contains 15 residues. The germline gives CDR1 SGHTA, CDR2 FQGNSA. With V trimmed by 3 bases and J by 8 bases, 10 bases remained unmatched. The CDR3 is CASSFMPSGIDEQFF. In DNA, the CDR3 is TGTGCCAGCAGCTTTATGCCCAGCGGGATTGATGAGCAGTTCTTC.

The genes are TRBV6-5 and TRBJ2-1; TRBD2 is a possible D gene (5 bases). CDR3 size: 14 residues. Germline values: CDR1 MNHEY, CDR2 SVGAGI. Trimming pared 7 bases from V and 5 bases from J, leaving 15 bases between. CDR3 nucleotides: TGTGCCAGCACCGAAAGACGGGGTAACAATGAGCAGTTCTTC. As protein: CASTERRGNNEQFF.

This rearrangement joins TRBV3-1 (or the pseudogene TRBV3-2) to TRBJ2-7; TRBD2 agrees at 9 bases. With V trimmed by 4 bases and J by 2 bases, 9 bases remained unmatched. The CDR3 extends over 16 amino acids. The germline V gene encodes CDR1 LGHDT and CDR2 YNNKEL (reference sequence). CDR3 sequence: CASSPSIASGAYEQYF. The CDR3 coding sequence is TGTGCCAGCAGCCCTTCGATAGCTAGCGGGGCCTACGAGCAGTACTTC.

V usage is TRBV19 and J usage is TRBJ1-2; 9 nucleotides align to TRBD1. Germline values: CDR1 LNHDA, CDR2 SQIVND (reference sequence). J was trimmed by 7 bases and V by 2 bases; bases with no gene match: 14. CDR3 size: 17 residues. The CDR3 coding sequence is TGTGCCAGTAGTATACCTCATTCCCCCACAGGGGGCGGTGGCTACACCTTC. As protein: CASSIPHSPTGGGGYTF.

The chain joins TRBV6-1 to TRBJ1-2; possible D gene TRBD1, 5 bases. This CDR3 has 13 amino acids. CDR1 is MNHNS and CDR2 is SASEGT in the germline V gene. The V end was cut by 3 bases, the J end by 2 bases, with 7 bases between. The CDR3 sequence: CASSEGQNYGYTF. The CDR3 nucleotides read TGTGCCAGCAGTGAGGGGCAGAACTATGGCTACACCTTC.

J is TRBJ2-6 and V is TRBV14, with D possibly being TRBD2 (6 bases). From germline, CDR1 is SGHDN and CDR2 FVKESK. This CDR3 is built from 16 residues. V lost 2 bases and J 0 bases, leaving 8 bases between the germline ends. The CDR3 bases are TGTGCCAGCAGCCAATATAGCGGCTCTGGGGCCAACGTCCTGACTTTC. As protein: CASSQYSGSGANVLTF.

The gene calls are TRBV7-2 and TRBJ1-1, with unresolved D. The germline gives CDR1 SGHTA, CDR2 FQGNSA. The ends were cut back, 4 bases at V and 1 base at J, with 10 bases in the middle. This CDR3 region has 14 residues. The CDR3 coding sequence is TGTGCCAGCAGCTCTCAGTCAACGAACACTGAAGCTTTCTTT. It yields the protein CASSSQSTNTEAFF.

The chain couples TRBV18 to TRBJ1-1; D is ambiguous. The germline V gene encodes CDR1 KGHSH and CDR2 LQKENI. The V end was cut by 0 bases, the J end by 0 bases, with 14 bases between. This CDR3 is built from 17 residues. The CDR3 DNA reads as TGTGCCAGCTCACCACCGGGCCGGAAATCTTTGAACACTGAAGCTTTCTTT. Amino acid sequence: CASSPPGRKSLNTEAFF.

The chain is built from TRBV7-2 and TRBJ1-1; D not certain. CDR3 length: 12 residues. The V and J ends lost 4 bases and 1 base respectively, with 4 bases between them. Germline loops: CDR1 SGHTA, CDR2 FQGNSA. The CDR3 loop reads CASSWPNTEAFF. The CDR3 coding sequence is TGTGCCAGCAGCTGGCCGAACACTGAAGCTTTCTTT.

This chain uses TRBV7-2 with TRBJ2-7; 9 bases line up with TRBD1. Germline-derived CDR1 and CDR2 are SGHTA and FQGNSA. CDR3 size: 13 residues. J gave up 4 bases and V 7 bases, and 5 bases lay outside the gene matches. The CDR3 here is CASNSDRGYEQYF. The DNA for the CDR3 is TGTGCCAGCAACTCTGACAGGGGGTACGAGCAGTACTTC.

The chain recombines TRBV18 with TRBJ1-4; D call uncertain. The CDR3 runs to 14 residues. The V gene's germline CDR1 is KGHSH and CDR2 LQKENI. V lost 3 bases and J 7 bases, leaving 12 bases between the germline ends. CDR3 residues: CASSPTNQPEKLFF. The CDR3 nucleotides are TGTGCCAGCTCACCGACTAACCAGCCTGAAAAACTGTTTTTT.

The V call is TRBV7-8, the J call TRBJ2-7; D is possibly TRBD2 (6 bases). The ends were cut back, 1 base at V and 1 base at J, with 17 bases in the middle. The CDR3 loop spans 17 amino acids. Germline CDR1 and CDR2: SGHVS and FQNEAQ. The CDR3 region is CASSLDSGAGFSYEQYF. The CDR3 nucleotides read TGTGCCAGCAGCTTAGATTCGGGTGCGGGGTTTTCCTACGAGCAGTACTTC. Combining the CDR3 with reference TRBV7-8 and TRBJ2-7 gives the whole variable domain GAGVSQSPRYKVAKRGQDVALRCDPISGHVSLFWYQQALGQGPEFLTYFQNEAQLDKSGLPSDRFFAERPEGSVSTLKIQRTQQEDSAVYLCASSLDSGAGFSYEQYFGPGTRLTVT.

This rearrangement joins TRBV14 to TRBJ2-7, with a weak D call TRBD2 (5 bases). Germline CDR1 is SGHDN and CDR2 is FVKESK. V was pared by 5 bases and J by 9 bases, with 11 bases between. This CDR3 has 11 amino acids. The CDR3 nucleotides read TGTGCCAGCAGCGATAGCGCGCCGCAGTACTTC. It yields the protein CASSDSAPQYF.